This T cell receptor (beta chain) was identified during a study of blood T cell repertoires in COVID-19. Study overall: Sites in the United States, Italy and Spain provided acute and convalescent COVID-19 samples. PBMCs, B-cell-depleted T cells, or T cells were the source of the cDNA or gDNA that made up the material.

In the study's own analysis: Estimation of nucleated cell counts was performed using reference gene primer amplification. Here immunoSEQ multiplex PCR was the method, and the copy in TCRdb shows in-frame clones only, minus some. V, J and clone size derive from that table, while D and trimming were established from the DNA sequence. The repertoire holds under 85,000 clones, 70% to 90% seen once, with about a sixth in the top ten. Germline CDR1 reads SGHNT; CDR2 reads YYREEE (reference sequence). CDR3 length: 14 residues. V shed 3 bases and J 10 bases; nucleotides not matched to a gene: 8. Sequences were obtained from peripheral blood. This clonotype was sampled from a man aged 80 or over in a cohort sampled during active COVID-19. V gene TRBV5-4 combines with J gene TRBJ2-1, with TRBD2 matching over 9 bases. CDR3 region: CASSSAGGAKEQFF. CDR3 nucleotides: TGTGCCAGCAGCTCCGCGGGGGGGGCCAAAGAGCAGTTCTTC.